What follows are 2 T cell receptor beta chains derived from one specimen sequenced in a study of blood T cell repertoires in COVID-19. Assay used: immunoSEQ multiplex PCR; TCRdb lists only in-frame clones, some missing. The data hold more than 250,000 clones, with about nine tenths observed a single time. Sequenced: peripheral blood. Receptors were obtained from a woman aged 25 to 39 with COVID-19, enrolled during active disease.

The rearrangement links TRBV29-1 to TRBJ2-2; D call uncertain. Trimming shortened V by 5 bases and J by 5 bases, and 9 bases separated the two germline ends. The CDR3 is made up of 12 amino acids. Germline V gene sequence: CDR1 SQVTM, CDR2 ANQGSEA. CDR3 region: CSVRSATGELFF. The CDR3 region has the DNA TGCAGCGTTAGGTCAGCGACCGGGGAGCTGTTTTTT.

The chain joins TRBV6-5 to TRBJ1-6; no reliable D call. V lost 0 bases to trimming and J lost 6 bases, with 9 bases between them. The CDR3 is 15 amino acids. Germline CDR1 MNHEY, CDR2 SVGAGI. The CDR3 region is CASSYSGLFNSPLHF. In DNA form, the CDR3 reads TGTGCCAGCAGTTACTCAGGACTATTTAATTCACCCCTCCACTTT.